This T cell receptor beta chain came from a study of cytotoxic CD8 clonotypes in ibrutinib-treated CLL. Study-wide context: Over 9 relapsed/refractory, approximately 15 treatment-naive; around 18 IGHV unmutated. Study conclusions and caveats: Baseline clonality was higher than in age-matched healthy donors and moved in step with circulating CD8+ T-cell counts. At progression, clonality fell back toward baseline after rising at ibrutinib response.

This clone was recorded at least ten times. What it recognizes is unknown. A 1 in 200,000 to 1 in 1 million T cell depth was the sequencing target. Profiled with immunoSEQ multiplex PCR; TCRdb holds only in-frame clones, not every one. The table has roughly 150,000 clones, under 90% seen once. In germline, CDR1 is MNHEY, CDR2 SVGAGI. The V and J ends lost 0 bases and 4 bases respectively, with 4 bases between them. The CDR3 totals 13 residues. The J gene is TRBJ1-5, the V gene TRBV6-5; unclear D gene. Sequenced material: PBMCs, taken after 24 months of ibrutinib treatment. The clonotype originates from a human donor with chronic lymphocytic leukemia. The CDR3 nucleotides read TGTGCCAGCAGTTACTCCCCGAATCAGCCCCAGCATTTT. It is translated as CASSYSPNQPQHF.